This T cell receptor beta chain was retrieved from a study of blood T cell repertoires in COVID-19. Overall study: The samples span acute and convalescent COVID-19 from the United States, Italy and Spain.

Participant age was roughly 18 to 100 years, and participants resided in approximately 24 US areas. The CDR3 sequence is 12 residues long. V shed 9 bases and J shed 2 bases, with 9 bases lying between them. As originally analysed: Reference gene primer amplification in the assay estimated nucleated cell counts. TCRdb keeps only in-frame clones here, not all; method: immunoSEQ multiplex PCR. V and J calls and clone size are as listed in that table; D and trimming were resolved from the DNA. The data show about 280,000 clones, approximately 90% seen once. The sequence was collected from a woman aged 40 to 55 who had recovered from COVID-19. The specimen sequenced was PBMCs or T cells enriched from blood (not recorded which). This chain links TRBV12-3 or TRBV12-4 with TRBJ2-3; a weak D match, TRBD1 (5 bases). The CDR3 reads CASGAFTDTQYF. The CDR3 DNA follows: TGTGCCAGTGGGGCTTTCACAGATACGCAGTATTTT.